The T cell receptor (beta chain) described here comes from a study of shared clonotypes between healthy human individuals. Study details: There were three CD4 naive, three CD4 memory, two CD8 naive and one CD8 memory plates per donor. Study observations and caveats: Exclusively blood specimens were collected; tissue repertoires likely differ. Relative to their counterparts shared across all four donors, non-shared clonotypes exhibited diminished generation probabilities.

Every donor, a Caucasian adult, lived in Nashville, Tennessee. Libraries were prepared by immunoSEQ multiplex PCR; TCRdb keeps only in-frame clonotypes and omits some of them. The sample has about 1.5 million clones; over 95% are singletons. As regards this clone: Its antigen is currently unknown.

CDR3 length: 13 residues. V was clipped by 0 bases and J by 14 bases; unmatched bases: 6. Germline CDR1 SGHVS, CDR2 FQNEAQ. The chain recombines TRBV7-8 with TRBJ2-3, with 9 positions matching TRBD2. This TCR was recovered from a man aged 25 to 40 in good health. The specimen was naive CD4+ T cells sorted from blood. Subset described: CD45RA+ positively selected. The CDR3 region is CASSLAGREGRYF. The CDR3 nucleotides are TGTGCCAGCAGCTTAGCCGGGCGGGAGGGCCGGTATTTT. Filled out from reference TRBV7-8 and TRBJ2-3, the complete variable domain reads GAGVSQSPRYKVAKRGQDVALRCDPISGHVSLFWYQQALGQGPEFLTYFQNEAQLDKSGLPSDRFFAERPEGSVSTLKIQRTQQEDSAVYLCASSLAGREGRYFGPGTRLTVL.